A selection of T cell receptor beta chains follows, all from one sample in a study of shared clonotypes between healthy human individuals. Generated by immunoSEQ multiplex PCR, the TCRdb table keeps only in-frame clones and is missing some. The table records approximately 1,500,000 clones, around 98% of them present only once. Sequencing used naive CD4+ T cells sorted from blood. These receptors all stem from a man younger than 45 in good health. Each CDR3 is given with its conserved first and last residue. D genes are given only for firm matches. Not all rows give a size; the values are once, few, many and, for expanded clones, a class.

v_call	j_call	clone_size	d_call	cdr3_length	cdr3_nt	cdr3_aa
TRBV9	TRBJ1-1	once	.	13	TGTGCCAGCAGCGGACAGTTAAACACTGAAGCTTTCTTT	CASSGQLNTEAFF
TRBV9	TRBJ2-1	.	TRBD2	15	TGTGCCAGCAGCGGTAGCGGGGACTCCTACAATGAGCAGTTCTTC	CASSGSGDSYNEQFF
TRBV7-8	TRBJ2-5	.	.	13	TGTGCCAGCAGCTTAGCGGTGGGAGGGACCCAGTACTTC	CASSLAVGGTQYF
TRBV28	TRBJ1-2	.	.	12	TGTGCCAGCAGTTTCGGGACCCCCGGCTACACCTTC	CASSFGTPGYTF
TRBV2	TRBJ1-5	once	.	16	TGTGCCAGCAGTGAAGATACGCCGGTTCTCGAGAAGCCCCAGCATTTT	CASSEDTPVLEKPQHF
TRBV2	TRBJ1-1	.	TRBD1	16	TGTGCCAGCAGTAAGGACAGGGGGCGTAGAGGAACTGAAGCTTTCTTT	CASSKDRGRRGTEAFF
TRBV18	TRBJ1-1	.	.	14	TGTGCCAGCTCACCGAAATCCCTAGTGACTGAAGCTTTCTTT	CASSPKSLVTEAFF
TRBV7-9	TRBJ2-7	.	TRBD1	13	TGTGTCTCCAATGGGGACAGAGACTACGAGCAGTACTTC	CVSNGDRDYEQYF
TRBV19	TRBJ2-5	.	.	16	TGTGCCAGTAGTATAGAAAGTGGGGGCCGACAAGAGACCCAGTACTTC	CASSIESGGRQETQYF
TRBV5-1	TRBJ2-3	.	.	15	TGCGGGTCTTCTTCCAGAGCGGCGAACACAGATACGCAGTATTTT	CGSSSRAANTDTQYF
TRBV5-6	TRBJ2-7	once	TRBD2	14	TGTGCCAGCAGCCTTACCGGGACTAACTACGAGCAGTACTTC	CASSLTGTNYEQYF
TRBV5-4	TRBJ2-1	.	TRBD1	16	TGTGCCAGCAGTCTTACAACAGGGGGCATCTACAATGAGCAGTTCTTC	CASSLTTGGIYNEQFF
TRBV7-2	TRBJ2-7	once	TRBD1	14	TGTGCCAGCAGCCGGACAGGGGGCGACTACGAGCAGTACTTC	CASSRTGGDYEQYF
TRBV7-9	TRBJ2-1	.	TRBD2	16	TGTGCCAGCAGCTTTATCCCGAGCGGGAATAACAATGAGCAGTTCTTC	CASSFIPSGNNNEQFF
TRBV27	TRBJ2-7	.	.	13	TGTGCCAGCCGGACCGGGGGCTTATACGAGCAGTACTTC	CASRTGGLYEQYF
TRBV5-1	TRBJ1-1	.	.	14	TGCGCCAGCAGAATGGTCGGCGGGAACACTGAAGCTTTCTTT	CASRMVGGNTEAFF
TRBV5-1	TRBJ1-1	.	.	15	TGCGCCAGCAGCCCTGAGCCGGAGTTGAACACTGAAGCTTTCTTT	CASSPEPELNTEAFF
TRBV29-1	TRBJ1-1	.	.	11	TGCAGCGTTGTAAGGGCCCCGTTCGCTTTCTTT	CSVVRAPFAFF
TRBV6-1	TRBJ2-1	.	.	14	TGTGCCAGCAGTGAAGCGCTTGAGGGTAGTGAGCAGTTCTTC	CASSEALEGSEQFF
TRBV19	TRBJ1-5	.	TRBD1	15	TGTGCCAGTAGTATCCAGGGGGTAAGCAATCAGCCCCAGCATTTT	CASSIQGVSNQPQHF
TRBV21-1	TRBJ2-2	.	.	16	TGTGCCAGCAGCAGGAGGTGGACAGGGGACACCGGGGAGCTGTTTTTT	CASSRRWTGDTGELFF
TRBV10-3	TRBJ2-4	.	.	13	TGTGCCATCCGAGGCGAGGTAGGGGGCATTCAGTACTTC	CAIRGEVGGIQYF
TRBV10-3	TRBJ2-3	.	.	14	TGTGCCATCAGTGGGCAGGGCCGGACAGATACGCAGTATTTT	CAISGQGRTDTQYF
TRBV7-9	TRBJ2-7	.	.	16	TGTGCCAGCAGCTCATCAATAGGGACTGGGGGATACGAGCAGTACTTC	CASSSSIGTGGYEQYF
TRBV5-1	TRBJ1-1	.	.	13	TGCGCCAGCAGCTTGGAGTTGAACACTGAAGCTTTCTTT	CASSLELNTEAFF
TRBV29-1	TRBJ2-1	.	.	13	TGCAGCGTTGACGGGCAGAGAGACAATGAGCAGTTCTTC	CSVDGQRDNEQFF
TRBV14	TRBJ2-2	.	.	16	TGTGCCAGCAGCCCGCTTGCAAGGGGTCGGGGCGGGGAGCTGTTTTTT	CASSPLARGRGGELFF
TRBV6-6	TRBJ1-2	.	.	14	TGTGCCAGCAGTTTTGAGATAGGAGGCTATGGCTACACCTTC	CASSFEIGGYGYTF
TRBV29-1	TRBJ2-5	.	.	14	TGCAGCGTCCTCCCAGGTCGGGACCAAGAGACCCAGTACTTC	CSVLPGRDQETQYF
TRBV6-5	TRBJ2-7	.	.	12	TGTGCCAGCAGCCGTCTGGGCTACGAGCAGTACTTC	CASSRLGYEQYF
TRBV7-9	TRBJ2-1	.	.	19	TGTGCCAGCAGCTCCGATCGTGGGCCAGCGGGCCGCTCCTACAATGAGCAGTTCTTC	CASSSDRGPAGRSYNEQFF
TRBV5-6	TRBJ2-2	.	.	15	TGTGCCAGCAGCTTCCTCGCAGCAAACACCGGGGAGCTGTTTTTT	CASSFLAANTGELFF
TRBV7-9	TRBJ2-5	.	TRBD1	15	TGTGCCAGCAGCCAGACCGGGACAGGGGTCGAGACCCAGTACTTC	CASSQTGTGVETQYF
TRBV5-1	TRBJ1-3	.	.	15	TGCGCCAGCAGCTTGGCCGGGGCCTCTGGAAACACCATATATTTT	CASSLAGASGNTIYF
TRBV29-1	TRBJ2-1	.	TRBD1	14	TGCAGCGTTACTCGACAGGGTCGACACAATGAGCAGTTCTTC	CSVTRQGRHNEQFF
TRBV5-1	TRBJ2-7	.	.	14	TGCGCCAGCAGCTCCCTCCCGGACCCTACAGAGCAGTACTTC	CASSSLPDPTEQYF
TRBV5-4	TRBJ2-7	.	TRBD2	18	TGTGCCAGCAGCGGGGGGACTAGCGGGAGCGGAGGCTCCTACGAGCAGTACTTC	CASSGGTSGSGGSYEQYF